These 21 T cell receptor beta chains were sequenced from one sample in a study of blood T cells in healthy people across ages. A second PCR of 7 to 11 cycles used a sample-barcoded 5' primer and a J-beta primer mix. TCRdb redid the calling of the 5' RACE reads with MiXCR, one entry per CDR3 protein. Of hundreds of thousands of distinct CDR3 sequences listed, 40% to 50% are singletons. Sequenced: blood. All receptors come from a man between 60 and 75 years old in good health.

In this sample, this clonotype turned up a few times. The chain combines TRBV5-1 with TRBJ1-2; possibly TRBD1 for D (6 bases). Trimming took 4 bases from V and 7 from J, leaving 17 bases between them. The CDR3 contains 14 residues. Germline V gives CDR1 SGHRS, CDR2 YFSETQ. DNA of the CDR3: TGCGCCAGCAGCCCTGCAGATGAAGGGGGTGGCTACACCTTC. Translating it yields CASSPADEGGGYTF.

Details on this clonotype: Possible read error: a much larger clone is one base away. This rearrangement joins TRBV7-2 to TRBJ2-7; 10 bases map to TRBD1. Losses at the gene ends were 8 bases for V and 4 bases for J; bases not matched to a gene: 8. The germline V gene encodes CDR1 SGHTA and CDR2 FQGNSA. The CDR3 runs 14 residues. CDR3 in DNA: TGTGCCAGCGGCAGGGGACAGGGGATTTACGAGCAGTACTTC. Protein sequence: CASGRGQGIYEQYF.

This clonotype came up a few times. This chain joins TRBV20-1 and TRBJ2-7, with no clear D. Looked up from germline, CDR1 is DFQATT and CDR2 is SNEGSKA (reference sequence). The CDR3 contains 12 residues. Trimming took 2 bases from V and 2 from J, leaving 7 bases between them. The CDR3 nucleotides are TGCAGTGCTAGAAGGACCACCTACGAGCAGTACTTC. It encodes CSARRTTYEQYF.

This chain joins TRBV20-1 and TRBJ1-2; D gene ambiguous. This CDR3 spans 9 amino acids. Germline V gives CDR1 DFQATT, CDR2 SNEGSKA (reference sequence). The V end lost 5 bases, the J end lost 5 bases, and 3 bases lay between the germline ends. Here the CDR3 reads CSAPYGYTF. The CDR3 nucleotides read TGCAGTGCTCCTTATGGCTACACCTTC.

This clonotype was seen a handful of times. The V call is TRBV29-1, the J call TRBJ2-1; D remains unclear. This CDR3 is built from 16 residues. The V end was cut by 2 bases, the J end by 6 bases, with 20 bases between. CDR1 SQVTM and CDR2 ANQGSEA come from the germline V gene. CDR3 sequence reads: CSVEKLRTELINEQFF. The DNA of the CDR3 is TGCAGCGTTGAAAAGCTCCGGACGGAGCTTATCAATGAGCAGTTCTTC.

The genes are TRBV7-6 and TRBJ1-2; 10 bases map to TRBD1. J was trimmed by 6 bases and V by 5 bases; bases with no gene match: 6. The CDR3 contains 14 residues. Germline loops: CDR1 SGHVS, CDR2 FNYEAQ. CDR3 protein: CASSPGTGVNGYTF. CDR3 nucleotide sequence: TGTGCCAGCAGCCCCGGGACAGGGGTCAATGGCTACACCTTC.

Here the CDR3 DNA reads TGTGCCTGGAGCGGGACAGGGAAAGCAGATACGCAGTATTTT. Its protein product is CAWSGTGKADTQYF. The chain uses TRBV30 and TRBJ2-3; 9 bases line up with TRBD1. Germline V lookup: CDR1 GTSNPN, CDR2 SVGIG (reference sequence). Trimming cost V 3 bases and J 4 bases; bases outside gene matches: 5. The CDR3 is made up of 14 amino acids.

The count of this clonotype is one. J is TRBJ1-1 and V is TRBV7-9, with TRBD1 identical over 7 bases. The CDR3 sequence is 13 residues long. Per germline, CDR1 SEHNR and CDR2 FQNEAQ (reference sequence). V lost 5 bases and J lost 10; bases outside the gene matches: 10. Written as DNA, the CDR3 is TGTGCCAGCAGCGACGGGACAGAGGGTGTAGCTTTCTTT. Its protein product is CASSDGTEGVAFF.

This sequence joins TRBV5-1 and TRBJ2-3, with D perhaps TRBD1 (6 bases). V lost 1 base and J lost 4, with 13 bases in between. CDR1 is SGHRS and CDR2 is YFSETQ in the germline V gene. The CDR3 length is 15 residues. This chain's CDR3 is CASSLITGYPDTQYF. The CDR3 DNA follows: TGCGCCAGCAGCTTGATTACAGGGTACCCAGATACGCAGTATTTT.

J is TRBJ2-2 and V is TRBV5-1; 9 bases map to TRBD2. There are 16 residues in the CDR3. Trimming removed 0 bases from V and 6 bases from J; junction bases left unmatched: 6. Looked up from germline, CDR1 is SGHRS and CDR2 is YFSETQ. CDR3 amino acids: CASSLDVLAGSGELFF. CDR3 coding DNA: TGCGCCAGCAGCTTGGACGTCCTAGCGGGGTCCGGGGAGCTGTTTTTT.

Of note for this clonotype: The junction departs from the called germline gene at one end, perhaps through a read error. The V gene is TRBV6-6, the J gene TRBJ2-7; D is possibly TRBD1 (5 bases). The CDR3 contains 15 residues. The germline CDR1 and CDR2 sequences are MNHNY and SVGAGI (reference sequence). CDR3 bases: TGTGCCAACAGTTACTCGGGCAGGGATGACTACGAGCAGTACTTC. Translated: CANSYSGRDDYEQYF.

CDR3 DNA sequence: TGTGCCAGCATCTCCCTACGGGGGCGCGGTGGGGAGCAGTACTTC. Translating gives CASISLRGRGGEQYF. The chain links TRBV28 to TRBJ2-7; D is tentatively TRBD1 or TRBD2 (6 bases each). Trimming took off 7 bases at V and 7 bases at J, with 23 bases between the two ends. CDR1 and CDR2 (germline): MDHEN, SYDVKM. The CDR3 extends over 15 amino acids.

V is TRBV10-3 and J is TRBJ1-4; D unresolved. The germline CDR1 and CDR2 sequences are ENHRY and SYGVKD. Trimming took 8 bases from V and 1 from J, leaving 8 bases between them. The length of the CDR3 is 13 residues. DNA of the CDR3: TGTGCCATCGCAGGCGGAACTAATGAAAAACTGTTTTTT. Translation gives CAIAGGTNEKLFF.

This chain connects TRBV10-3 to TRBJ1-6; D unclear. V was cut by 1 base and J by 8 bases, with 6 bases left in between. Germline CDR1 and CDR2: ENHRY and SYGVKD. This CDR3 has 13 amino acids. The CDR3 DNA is TGTGCCATCAGTGAGTACACCGATTCACCCCTCCACTTT. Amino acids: CAISEYTDSPLHF.

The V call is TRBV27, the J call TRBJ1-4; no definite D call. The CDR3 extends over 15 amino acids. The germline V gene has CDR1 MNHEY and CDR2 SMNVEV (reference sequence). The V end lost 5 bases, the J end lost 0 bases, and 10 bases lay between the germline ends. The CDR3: CASSHGGATNEKLFF. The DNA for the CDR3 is TGTGCCAGCAGTCACGGTGGTGCAACTAATGAAAAACTGTTTTTT.

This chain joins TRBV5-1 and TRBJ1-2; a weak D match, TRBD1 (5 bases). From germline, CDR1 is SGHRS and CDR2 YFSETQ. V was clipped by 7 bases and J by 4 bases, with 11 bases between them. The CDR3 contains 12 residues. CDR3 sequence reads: CASAAGSYGYTF. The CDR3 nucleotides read TGCGCCAGCGCGGCAGGGAGCTATGGCTACACCTTC.

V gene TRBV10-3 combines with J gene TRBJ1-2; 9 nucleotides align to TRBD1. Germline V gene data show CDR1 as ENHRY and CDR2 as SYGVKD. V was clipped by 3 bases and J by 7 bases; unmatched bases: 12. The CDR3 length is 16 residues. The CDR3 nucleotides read TGTGCCATCAGTGATTCCGGGACAGGGCGTCCGAGTGGCTACACCTTC. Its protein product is CAISDSGTGRPSGYTF.

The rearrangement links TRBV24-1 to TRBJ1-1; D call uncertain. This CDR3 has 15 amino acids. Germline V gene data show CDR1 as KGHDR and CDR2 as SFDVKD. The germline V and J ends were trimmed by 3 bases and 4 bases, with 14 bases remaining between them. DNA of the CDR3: TGTGCCACCAGTGATCCTCGGACCGGGAGCACTGAAGCTTTCTTT. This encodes CATSDPRTGSTEAFF.

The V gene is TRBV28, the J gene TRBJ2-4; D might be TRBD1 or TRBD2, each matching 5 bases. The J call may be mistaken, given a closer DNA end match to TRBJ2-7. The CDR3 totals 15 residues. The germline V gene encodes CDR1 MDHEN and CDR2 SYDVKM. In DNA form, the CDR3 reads TGTGCCAGCAAAGTCCCCGGGACGCCCGACTACGAGCAGTACTTC. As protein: CASKVPGTPDYEQYF.

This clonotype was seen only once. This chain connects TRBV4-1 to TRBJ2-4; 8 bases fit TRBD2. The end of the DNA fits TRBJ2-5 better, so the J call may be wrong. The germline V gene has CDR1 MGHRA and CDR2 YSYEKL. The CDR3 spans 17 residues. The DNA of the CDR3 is TGCGCCAGCAGCCAAGATCGTGGTAGCGGGATACAAGAGACCCAGTACTTC. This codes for CASSQDRGSGIQETQYF.

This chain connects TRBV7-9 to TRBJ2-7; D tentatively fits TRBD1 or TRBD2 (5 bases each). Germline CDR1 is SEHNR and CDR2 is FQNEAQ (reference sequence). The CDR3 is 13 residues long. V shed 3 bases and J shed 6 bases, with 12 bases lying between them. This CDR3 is CASSLGTPSEQYF. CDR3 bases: TGTGCCAGCAGCTTGGGGACCCCTTCCGAGCAGTACTTC.